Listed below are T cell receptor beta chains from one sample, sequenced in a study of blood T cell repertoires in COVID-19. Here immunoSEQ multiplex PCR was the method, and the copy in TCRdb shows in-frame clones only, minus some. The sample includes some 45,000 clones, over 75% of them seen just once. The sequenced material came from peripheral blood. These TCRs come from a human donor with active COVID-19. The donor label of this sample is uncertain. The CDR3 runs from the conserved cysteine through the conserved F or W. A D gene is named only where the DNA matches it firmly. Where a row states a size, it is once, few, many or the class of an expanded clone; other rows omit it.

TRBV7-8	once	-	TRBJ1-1	CASSLDRNTEAFF	TGTGCCAGCAGCTTAGACAGGAACACTGAAGCTTTCTTT
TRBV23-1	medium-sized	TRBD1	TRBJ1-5	CASPSAGTGCQPQHF	TGCGCCAGTCCGTCCGCCGGGACAGGGTGCCAGCCCCAGCATTTT
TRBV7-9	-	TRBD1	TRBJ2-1	CASSLRVGTGEGEQFF	TGTGCCAGCAGCTTAAGAGTCGGGACAGGGGAGGGTGAGCAGTTCTTC
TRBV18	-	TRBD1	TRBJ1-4	CASSPRGGQGFEKLFF	TGTGCCAGCTCACCACGAGGGGGACAGGGGTTTGAAAAACTGTTTTTT
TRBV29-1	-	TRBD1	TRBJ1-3	CSVAGTGAGNTIYF	TGCAGCGTCGCCGGGACAGGGGCTGGAAACACCATATATTTT
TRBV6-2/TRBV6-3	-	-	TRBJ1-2	CASSYGGGARGYTF	TGTGCCAGCAGTTACGGTGGGGGCGCGCGGGGCTACACCTTC
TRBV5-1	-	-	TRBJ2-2	CASSLVSLVTSSGELFF	TGCGCCAGCAGCTTGGTCAGCTTGGTGACAAGCTCCGGGGAGCTGTTTTTT
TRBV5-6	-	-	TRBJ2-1	CASSLDREWSNEQFF	TGTGCCAGCAGCTTGGACAGGGAGTGGTCCAATGAGCAGTTCTTC
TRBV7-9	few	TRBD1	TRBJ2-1	CASSGTGAYNEQFF	TGTGCCAGCAGCGGGACAGGGGCCTACAATGAGCAGTTCTTC
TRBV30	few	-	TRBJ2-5	CAWSVGRGGSLETQYF	TGTGCCTGGAGTGTTGGGAGGGGGGGCTCTCTAGAGACCCAGTACTTC
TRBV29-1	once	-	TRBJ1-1	CSVRNTEAFF	TGCAGCGTTCGTAACACTGAAGCTTTCTTT
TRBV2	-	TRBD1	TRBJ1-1	CASSDRGRGEAFF	TGTGCCAGCAGTGACAGGGGGCGAGGTGAAGCTTTCTTT
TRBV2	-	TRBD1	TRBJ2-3	CASSEGQGARADTQYF	TGTGCCAGCAGTGAGGGACAGGGGGCGCGTGCAGATACGCAGTATTTT
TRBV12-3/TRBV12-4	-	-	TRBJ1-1	CASSYQGYTEAFF	TGTGCCAGCAGCTACCAGGGGTACACTGAAGCTTTCTTT
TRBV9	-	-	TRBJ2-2	CASSVLQGTGELFF	TGTGCCAGCAGTGTCCTCCAGGGCACCGGGGAGCTGTTTTTT
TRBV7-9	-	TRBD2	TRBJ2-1	CASSFRLAGYNEQFF	TGTGCCAGCAGCTTCCGACTAGCGGGATACAATGAGCAGTTCTTC